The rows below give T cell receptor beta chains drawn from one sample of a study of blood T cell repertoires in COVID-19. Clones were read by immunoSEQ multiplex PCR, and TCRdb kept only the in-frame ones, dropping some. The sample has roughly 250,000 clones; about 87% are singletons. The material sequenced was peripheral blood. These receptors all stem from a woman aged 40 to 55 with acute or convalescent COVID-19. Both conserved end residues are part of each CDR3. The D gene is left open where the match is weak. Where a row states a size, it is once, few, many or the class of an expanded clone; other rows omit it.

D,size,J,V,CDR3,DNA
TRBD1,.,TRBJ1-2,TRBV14,CASSLRQGAANYGYTF,TGTGCCAGCAGCCTTCGACAGGGTGCAGCTAACTATGGCTACACCTTC
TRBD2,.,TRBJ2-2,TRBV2,CASSEGPTGGELFF,TGTGCCAGCAGTGAAGGCCCCACGGGGGGAGAGCTGTTTTTT
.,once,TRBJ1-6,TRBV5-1,CASSVSEGYGALHF,TGCGCCAGCAGCGTCTCGGAGGGGTATGGGGCCCTCCACTTT
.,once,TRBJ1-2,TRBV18,CASSPEGGYGYTF,TGTGCCAGCTCACCTGAGGGTGGCTATGGCTACACCTTC
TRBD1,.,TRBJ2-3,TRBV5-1,CASSPGQGTRVSTDTQYF,TGCGCCAGCAGCCCCGGACAGGGGACGCGAGTTAGCACAGATACGCAGTATTTT
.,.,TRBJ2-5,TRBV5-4,CASSFDGGPEETQYF,TGTGCCAGCAGCTTTGACGGGGGGCCGGAAGAGACCCAGTACTTC
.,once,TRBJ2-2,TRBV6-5,CASRRLGNTGELFF,TGTGCCAGCCGACGACTAGGGAACACCGGGGAGCTGTTTTTT
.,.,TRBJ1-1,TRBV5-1,CASSLEALTEAFF,TGCGCCAGCAGCTTGGAAGCACTCACTGAAGCTTTCTTT
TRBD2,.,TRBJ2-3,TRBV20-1,CSASPPSGHTDTQYF,TGCAGTGCTAGTCCCCCTAGCGGGCACACAGATACGCAGTATTTT
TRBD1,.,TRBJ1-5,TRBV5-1,CASSPAGTDYQPQHF,TGCGCCAGCAGCCCGGCCGGGACAGACTATCAGCCCCAGCATTTT
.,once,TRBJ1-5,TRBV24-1,CATSDLSGQPQHF,TGTGCCACCAGTGATTTGTCGGGACAGCCCCAGCATTTT
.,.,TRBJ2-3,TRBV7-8,CASSPPEDTQYF,TGTGCCAGCAGCCCTCCCGAGGATACGCAGTATTTT
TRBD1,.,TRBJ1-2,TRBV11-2,CASSLESGTAYYGYTF,TGTGCCAGCAGCTTAGAGTCGGGGACAGCTTACTATGGCTACACCTTC
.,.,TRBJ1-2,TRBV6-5,CASSPLFDYGYTF,TGTGCCAGCAGTCCCCTATTCGACTATGGCTACACCTTC
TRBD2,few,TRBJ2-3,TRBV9,CASSVGRRPGTSGGITDTQYF,TGTGCCAGCAGCGTAGGTCGGAGGCCCGGGACTAGCGGGGGGATCACAGATACGCAGTATTTT
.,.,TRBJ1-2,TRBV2,CASSDPGRSGYTF,TGTGCCAGCAGTGACCCAGGTCGCAGTGGCTACACCTTC
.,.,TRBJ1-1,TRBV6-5,CAILPSAGMNTEAFF,TGTGCCATCTTACCATCGGCGGGGATGAACACTGAAGCTTTCTTT
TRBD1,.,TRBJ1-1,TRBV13,CASSDTDRGAFF,TGTGCCAGCAGCGACACTGACAGGGGAGCTTTCTTT
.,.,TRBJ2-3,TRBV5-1,CASSWLAPWGADTQYF,TGCGCCAGCAGCTGGTTGGCACCTTGGGGCGCAGATACGCAGTATTTT
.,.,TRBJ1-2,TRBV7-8,CASSLAITSPKGYTF,TGTGCCAGCAGCTTAGCGATTACCAGTCCCAAGGGCTACACCTTC
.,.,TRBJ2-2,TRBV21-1,CASRSGTSGGEFNTGELFF,TGTGCCAGCAGATCCGGGACTAGCGGGGGGGAATTCAACACCGGGGAGCTGTTTTTT
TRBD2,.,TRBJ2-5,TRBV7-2,CASSLGRGVQETQYF,TGTGCCAGCAGCTTAGGGCGGGGGGTACAAGAGACCCAGTACTTC
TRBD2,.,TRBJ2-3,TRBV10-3,CATGGKGLAATDTQYF,TGTGCCACAGGGGGCAAGGGACTAGCGGCAACAGATACGCAGTATTTT
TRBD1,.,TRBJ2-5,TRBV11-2,CASSTGTGETQYF,TGTGCCAGCAGCACAGGGACAGGAGAGACCCAGTACTTC
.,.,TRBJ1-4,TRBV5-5,CASSFGGLGNEKLFF,TGTGCCAGCAGCTTCGGGGGGCTCGGTAATGAAAAACTGTTTTTT
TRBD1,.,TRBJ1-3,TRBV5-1,CASSLAGQGTISGNTIYF,TGCGCCAGCAGCTTGGCGGGACAGGGGACCATCTCTGGAAACACCATATATTTT
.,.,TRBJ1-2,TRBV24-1,CATSDTSLYYGYTF,TGTGCCACCAGTGATACGAGTTTATACTATGGCTACACCTTC
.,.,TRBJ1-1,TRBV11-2,CASSFNSGNTEAFF,TGTGCCAGCAGCTTCAATTCCGGGAACACTGAAGCTTTCTTT
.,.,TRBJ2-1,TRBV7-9,CASSLVVGNNEQFF,TGTGCCAGCAGCTTAGTCGTCGGGAACAATGAGCAGTTCTTC
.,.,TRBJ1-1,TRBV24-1,CATSDLGGAEAFF,TGTGCCACCAGTGATTTGGGCGGCGCTGAAGCTTTCTTT
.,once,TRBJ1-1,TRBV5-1,CASSFTGSMNTEAFF,TGCGCCAGCAGCTTCACAGGGTCGATGAACACTGAAGCTTTCTTT
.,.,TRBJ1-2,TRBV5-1,CASSWTGVEGGYTF,TGCGCCAGCAGCTGGACCGGGGTTGAGGGTGGCTACACCTTC
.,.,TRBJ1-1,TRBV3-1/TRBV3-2,CASSQVSRQGTEAFF,TGTGCCAGCAGCCAAGTGTCTCGTCAGGGCACTGAAGCTTTCTTT
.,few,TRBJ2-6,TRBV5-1,CASSLSGDGANVLTF,TGCGCCAGCAGCTTGTCCGGGGATGGGGCCAACGTCCTGACTTTC
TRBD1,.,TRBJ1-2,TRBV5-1,CASNAGGGDYGYTF,TGCGCCAGCAACGCAGGGGGTGGGGACTATGGCTACACCTTC
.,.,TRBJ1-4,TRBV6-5,CASRVTAVGEKLFF,TGTGCCAGCAGGGTGACAGCCGTAGGGGAAAAACTGTTTTTT
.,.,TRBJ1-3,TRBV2,CASTSWTSSSGNTIYF,TGTGCCAGCACCTCTTGGACATCCAGCTCTGGAAACACCATATATTTT
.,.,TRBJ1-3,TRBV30,CAWSVGTHGNTIYF,TGTGCCTGGAGTGTTGGGACACACGGAAACACCATATATTTT
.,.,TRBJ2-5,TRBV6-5,CASSYSGGQETQYF,TGTGCCAGCAGTTACTCGGGGGGCCAAGAGACCCAGTACTTC
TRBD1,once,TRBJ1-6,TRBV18,CASSPGQTFSPLHF,TGTGCCAGCTCACCGGGACAGACGTTTTCACCCCTCCACTTT
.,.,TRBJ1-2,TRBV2,CASSEGGAGADTLGYTF,TGTGCCAGCAGTGAGGGTGGAGCAGGGGCGGACACCCTGGGCTACACCTTC